One TCR beta chain is described in this entry. Its specificity is unknown. These data come from a study of shared clonotypes between healthy human individuals. Study-level points and caveats: Clonotypes not shared had lower generation probabilities than those common to all four donors.

This table comes from immunoSEQ multiplex PCR, and its TCRdb copy is limited to in-frame clones, with some not included. The data show 2,500,000 or so clones, over 85% seen once. The trim removed 2 bases at V and 11 bases at J, leaving 6 bases unmatched. The CDR3 runs 13 residues. CDR1 SGHNT and CDR2 YYREEE come from the germline V gene (reference sequence). Splitting of CD4+ cells produced CD45RA+ naive and CD45RA-negative memory subsets. The sample was naive CD4+ T cells from PBMCs. Subset meaning: CD45RA+ positively selected. The source is a man aged 18 to 29 in good health. Some clones in this sample may be carry-over from other donors' samples. The J gene is TRBJ1-5, the V gene TRBV5-4, with 8 nucleotides matching TRBD1. The CDR3 sequence: CASSFGQGTTQHF. As DNA, the CDR3 is TGTGCCAGCAGCTTTGGACAGGGCACGACCCAGCATTTT.